This TCR beta chain originates from a study of blood T cell repertoires in COVID-19. Original methodology: Amplification of reference gene primers was used by the study to estimate nucleated cell counts. Generated by immunoSEQ multiplex PCR, the TCRdb table keeps only in-frame clones and is missing some. The D gene and trimming were derived from the DNA, and the V and J assignments and clone size from that table. The sample has 100,000 to 150,000 clones; around 89% are singletons. The CDR3 runs 11 residues. The receptor was derived from a man aged 50 to 60 with acute or convalescent COVID-19. Sequencing input: peripheral blood. The chain couples TRBV21-1 to TRBJ2-2; the listed D gene, TRBD2, was not tested against the DNA. TRBV21-1 is tagged as a pseudogene. This CDR3 reads CASTYTGELFF. In nucleotides, the CDR3 is TGTGCCAGCACTTATACCGGGGAGCTGTTTTTT.